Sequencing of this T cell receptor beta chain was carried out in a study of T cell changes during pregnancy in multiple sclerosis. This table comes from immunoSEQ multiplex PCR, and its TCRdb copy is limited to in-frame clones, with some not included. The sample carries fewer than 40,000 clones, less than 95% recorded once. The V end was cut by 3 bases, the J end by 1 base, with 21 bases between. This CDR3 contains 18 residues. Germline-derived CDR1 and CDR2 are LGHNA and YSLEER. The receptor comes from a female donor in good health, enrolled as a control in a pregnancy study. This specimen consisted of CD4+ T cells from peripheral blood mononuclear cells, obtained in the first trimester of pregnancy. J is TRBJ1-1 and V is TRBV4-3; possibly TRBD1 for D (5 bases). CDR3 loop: CASSHPARMGQANTEAFF. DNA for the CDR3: TGCGCCAGCAGCCACCCCGCCAGAATGGGGCAGGCGAACACTGAAGCTTTCTTT.